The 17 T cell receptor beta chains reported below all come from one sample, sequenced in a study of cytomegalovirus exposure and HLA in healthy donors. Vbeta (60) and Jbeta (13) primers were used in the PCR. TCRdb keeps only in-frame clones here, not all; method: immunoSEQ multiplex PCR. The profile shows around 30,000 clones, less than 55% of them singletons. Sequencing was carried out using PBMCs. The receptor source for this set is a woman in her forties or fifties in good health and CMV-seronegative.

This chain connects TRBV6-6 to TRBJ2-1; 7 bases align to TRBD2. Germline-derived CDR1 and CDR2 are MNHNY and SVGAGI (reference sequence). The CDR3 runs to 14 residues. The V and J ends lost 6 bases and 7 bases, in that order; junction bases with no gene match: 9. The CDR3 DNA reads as TGTGCCAGCAGGGAGGGCGGGGGAGGGAATGAGCAGTTCTTC. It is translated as CASREGGGGNEQFF.

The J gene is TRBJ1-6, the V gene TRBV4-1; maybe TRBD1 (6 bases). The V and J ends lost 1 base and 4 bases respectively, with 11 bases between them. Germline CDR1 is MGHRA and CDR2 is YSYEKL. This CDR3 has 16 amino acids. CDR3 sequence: CASSQVFGQYNSPLHF. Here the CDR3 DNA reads TGCGCCAGCAGCCAAGTATTCGGACAGTATAATTCACCCCTCCACTTT.

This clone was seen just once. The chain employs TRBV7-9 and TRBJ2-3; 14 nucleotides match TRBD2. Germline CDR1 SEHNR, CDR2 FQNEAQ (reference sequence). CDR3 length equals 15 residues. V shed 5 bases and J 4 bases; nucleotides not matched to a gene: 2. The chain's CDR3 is CASSPTSGRADTQYF. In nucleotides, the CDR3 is TGTGCCAGCAGCCCGACTAGCGGGAGGGCAGATACGCAGTATTTT.

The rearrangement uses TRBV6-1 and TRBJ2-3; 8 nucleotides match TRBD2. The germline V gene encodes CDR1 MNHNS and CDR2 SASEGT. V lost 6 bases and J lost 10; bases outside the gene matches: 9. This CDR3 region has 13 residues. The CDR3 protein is CASSAGGLIAQYF. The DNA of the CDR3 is TGTGCCAGCAGCGCGGGAGGACTAATTGCGCAGTATTTT.

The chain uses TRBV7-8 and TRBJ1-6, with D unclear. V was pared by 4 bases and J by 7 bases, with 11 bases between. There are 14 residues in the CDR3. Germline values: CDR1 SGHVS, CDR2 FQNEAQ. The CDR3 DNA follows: TGTGCCAGCAGCTCTACTGCGGGAAATTCACCCCTCCACTTT. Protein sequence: CASSSTAGNSPLHF.

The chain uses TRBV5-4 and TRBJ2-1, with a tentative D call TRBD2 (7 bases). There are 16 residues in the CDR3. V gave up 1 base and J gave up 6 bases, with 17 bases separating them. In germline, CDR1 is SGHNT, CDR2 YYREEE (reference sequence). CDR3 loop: CASSLYLGGRGNEQFF. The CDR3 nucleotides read TGTGCCAGCAGCTTGTACTTGGGGGGGCGAGGCAATGAGCAGTTCTTC.

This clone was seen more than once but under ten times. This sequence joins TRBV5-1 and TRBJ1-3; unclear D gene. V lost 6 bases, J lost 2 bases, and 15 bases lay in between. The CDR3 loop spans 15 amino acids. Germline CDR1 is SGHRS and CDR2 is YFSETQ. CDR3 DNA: TGCGCCAGCACCAGAGAGGGTGTAGCTGGAAACACCATATATTTT. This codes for CASTREGVAGNTIYF.

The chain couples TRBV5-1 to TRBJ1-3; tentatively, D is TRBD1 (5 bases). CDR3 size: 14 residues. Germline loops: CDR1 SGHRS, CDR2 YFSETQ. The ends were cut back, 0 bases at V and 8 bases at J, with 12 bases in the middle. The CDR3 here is CASSLEAGRDTIYF. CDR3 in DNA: TGCGCCAGCAGCTTGGAGGCAGGGAGGGACACCATATATTTT.

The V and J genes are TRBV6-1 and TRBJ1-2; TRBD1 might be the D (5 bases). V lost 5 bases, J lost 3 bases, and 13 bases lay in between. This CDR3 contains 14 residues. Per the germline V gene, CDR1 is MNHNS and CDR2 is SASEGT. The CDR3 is CASSSTAHHYGYTF. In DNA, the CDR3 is TGTGCCAGCAGTTCGACAGCCCACCACTATGGCTACACCTTC.

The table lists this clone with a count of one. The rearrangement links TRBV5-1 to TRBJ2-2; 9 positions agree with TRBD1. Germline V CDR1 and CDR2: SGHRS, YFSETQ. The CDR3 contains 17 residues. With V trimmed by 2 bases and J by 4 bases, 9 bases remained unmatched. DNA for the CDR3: TGCGCCAGCAGCTTAAAGACAGGGGGTGATGGCACCGGGGAGCTGTTTTTT. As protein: CASSLKTGGDGTGELFF.

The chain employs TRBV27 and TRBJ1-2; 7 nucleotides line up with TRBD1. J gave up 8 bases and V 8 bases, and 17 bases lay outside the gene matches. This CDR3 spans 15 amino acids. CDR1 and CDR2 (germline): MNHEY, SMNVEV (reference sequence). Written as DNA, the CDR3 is TGTGCCAGCCAACGTGCCGGGGACAGTGGTCGAGGCTACACCTTC. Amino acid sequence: CASQRAGDSGRGYTF.

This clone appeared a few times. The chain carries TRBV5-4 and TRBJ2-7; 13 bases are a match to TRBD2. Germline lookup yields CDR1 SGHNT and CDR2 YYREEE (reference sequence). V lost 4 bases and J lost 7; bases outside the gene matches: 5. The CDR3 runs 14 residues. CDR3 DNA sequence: TGTGCCAGCAGCCGCGGACTAGCGGGGGAGGAGCAGTACTTC. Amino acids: CASSRGLAGEEQYF.

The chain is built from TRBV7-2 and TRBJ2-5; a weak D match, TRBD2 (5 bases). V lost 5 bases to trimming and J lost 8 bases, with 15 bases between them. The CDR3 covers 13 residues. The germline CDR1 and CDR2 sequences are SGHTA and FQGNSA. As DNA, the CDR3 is TGTGCCAGCAGCCCCCCCGAGGGCGGCACCCAGTACTTC. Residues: CASSPPEGGTQYF.

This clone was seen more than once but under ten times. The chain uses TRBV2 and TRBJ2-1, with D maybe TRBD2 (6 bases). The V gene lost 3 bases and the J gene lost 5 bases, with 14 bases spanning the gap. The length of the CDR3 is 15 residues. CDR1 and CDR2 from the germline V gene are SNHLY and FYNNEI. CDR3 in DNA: TGTGCCAGCAGTGAGTGGATAGCGGACCACAATGAGCAGTTCTTC. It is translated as CASSEWIADHNEQFF.

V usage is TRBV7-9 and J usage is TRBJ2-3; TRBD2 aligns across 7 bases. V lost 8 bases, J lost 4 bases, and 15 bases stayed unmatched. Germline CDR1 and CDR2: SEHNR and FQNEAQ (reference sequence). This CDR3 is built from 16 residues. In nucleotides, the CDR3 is TGTGCCAGCCAAAACGTGGGAGGGCCACAGGCAGATACGCAGTATTTT. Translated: CASQNVGGPQADTQYF.

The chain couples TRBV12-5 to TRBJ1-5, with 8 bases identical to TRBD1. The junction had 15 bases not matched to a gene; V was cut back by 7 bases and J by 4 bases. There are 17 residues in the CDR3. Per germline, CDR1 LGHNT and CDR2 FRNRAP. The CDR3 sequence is CASAHYVTGGRNQPQHF. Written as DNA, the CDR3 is TGTGCTAGTGCCCACTACGTAACAGGGGGGAGAAATCAGCCCCAGCATTTT. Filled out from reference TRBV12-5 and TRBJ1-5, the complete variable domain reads DARVTQTPRHKVTEMGQEVTMRCQPILGHNTVFWYRQTMMQGLELLAYFRNRAPLDDSGMPKDRFSAEMPDATLATLKIQPSEPRDSAVYFCASAHYVTGGRNQPQHFGDGTRLSIL.

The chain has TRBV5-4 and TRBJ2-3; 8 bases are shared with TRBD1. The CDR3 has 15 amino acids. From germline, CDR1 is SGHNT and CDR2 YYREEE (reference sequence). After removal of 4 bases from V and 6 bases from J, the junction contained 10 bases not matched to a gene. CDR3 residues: CASSTRTGLGDTQYF. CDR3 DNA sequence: TGTGCCAGCAGCACTCGGACAGGGCTAGGGGATACGCAGTATTTT. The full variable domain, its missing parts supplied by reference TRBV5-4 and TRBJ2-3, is ETGVTQSPTHLIKTRGQQVTLRCSSQSGHNTVSWYQQALGQGPQFIFQYYREEENGRGNFPPRFSGLQFPNYSSELNVNALELDDSALYLCASSTRTGLGDTQYFGPGTRLTVL.